The entry below describes one T cell receptor beta chain. The source of the sample is a study of cytomegalovirus exposure and HLA in healthy donors. Study-level background: Across 350 to 500 genotyped donors, just over 80% landed in the Caucasian-associated ancestry cluster.

Primers for the PCR totalled 60 Vbeta and 13 Jbeta. Method: immunoSEQ multiplex PCR; TCRdb's copy keeps in-frame clones and lacks some. The sample lists 150,000 to 200,000 clones, over 75% occurring once. The sample was PBMCs. The receptor was derived from a girl under three years old in good health and CMV-seronegative.

CDR3 DNA sequence: TGTGCCAGCAGCATCGGACTAGCCGGGAACGAGCAGTACTTC. Residues: CASSIGLAGNEQYF. J is TRBJ2-7 and V is TRBV7-9; 8 bases line up with TRBD2. In germline, CDR1 is SEHNR, CDR2 FQNEAQ (reference sequence). The ends lost 5 bases at V and 5 bases at J; junction bases unmatched: 8. The CDR3 totals 14 residues.